This entry is about one T cell receptor beta chain. This clone was counted a single time. Its antigen remains undetermined. Base qualities were left out, and no much larger clone turns up one base away. TCRbeta CDR3 regions were amplified from genomic DNA by means of the immunoSEQ Assay, a bias-controlled multiplex PCR. As for the authors' bioinformatics: Within the assay, amplification of reference gene primers was used to estimate how many nucleated cells each sample contained. To quantify the absolute abundance of each unique TCRbeta CDR3 rearrangement, sequence reads were collapsed and filtered. For each sample, productive Simpson clonality was calculated by taking the square root of Simpson's diversity index across productive rearrangements. In its TCRdb copy, this immuneACCESS table keeps in-frame sequences only and misses some clones. Where compared with another copy, unresolved V genes explain less than half of these, and the others have no known cause. D and trimming were read from the DNA, whereas the V and J calls and clone size are those reported in that table. Counted in this sample were approximately 100,000 clones; around 87% of them appeared once. Roughly 12% of the sample goes to the ten largest clones.

This sample is drawn from a study of blood T cell repertoires in COVID-19 (dated by TCRdb to 2018 to 2021). The study in broad terms: Samples from collaborators originated in the United States, Italy and Spain and spanned both the acute and convalescent phases of COVID-19. The material from the prospective study consisted of cDNA or gDNA derived from T cells, B-cell-depleted T cells, or PBMCs. The dataset comprised deeply sampled blood TCRbeta repertoires from subjects exposed to, actively infected with, or recovered from COVID-19. A freely available public database, intended as a resource for researchers studying the immune response to SARS-CoV-2, is where the repertoires were released. Samples came from the ongoing ImmuneRACE study (first 160 participants) plus 1,254 subjects from 6 global collaborators. The sample metadata nearly always contained a de-identified subject ID, COVID-19 status, age in years and sex. HLA class I and class II types, where available, came from metadata supplied by the sample provider rather than from assay-based typing. Study-wide findings and limitations: How much clinical and demographic metadata was included differed by source and by participant, and the metadata was provided uncurated.

Relative to germline, V is 4 bases shorter and J is 4 bases shorter, with 17 bases between their ends. CDR1 and CDR2, per the germline V gene, are SGHDT and YYEEEE. Measured from the cysteine to the phenylalanine, the CDR3 is 16 residues long. This entry keeps only the CDR3 DNA: 48 bases, framed from base 1. The collaborating institutions used their own protocols to collect whole blood in K2EDTA tubes. For TCRbeta analysis, collaborators shipped samples as frozen whole blood, isolated PBMCs, or DNA extracted from either of those sample types. This clonotype originated in a woman under 40 with acute or convalescent COVID-19. The source material was peripheral blood. The chain is assembled from TRBV5-6 and TRBJ2-2; TRBD1 is possibly the D segment (5 matching bases). The CDR3 amino acid sequence is: CASSPLGQGFTGELFF. The sequenced DNA is TGTGCCAGCAGCCCGCTTGGGCAGGGCTTCACCGGGGAGCTGTTTTTT.